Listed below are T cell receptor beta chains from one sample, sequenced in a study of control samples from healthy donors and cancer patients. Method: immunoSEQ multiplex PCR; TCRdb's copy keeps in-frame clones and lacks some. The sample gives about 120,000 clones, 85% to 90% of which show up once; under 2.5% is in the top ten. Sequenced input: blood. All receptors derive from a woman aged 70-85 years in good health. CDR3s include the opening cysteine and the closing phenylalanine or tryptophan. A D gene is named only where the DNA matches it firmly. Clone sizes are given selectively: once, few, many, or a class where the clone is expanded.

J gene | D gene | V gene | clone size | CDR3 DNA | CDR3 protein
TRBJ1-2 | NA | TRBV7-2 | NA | TGTGCCAGCAGCGGCCGCAGGCTGGCTAACTATGGCTACACCTTC | CASSGRRLANYGYTF
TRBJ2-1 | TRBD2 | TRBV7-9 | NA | TGTGCCAGCAGCTTAGCCGGGACTAGCGTCAATGAGCAGTTCTTC | CASSLAGTSVNEQFF
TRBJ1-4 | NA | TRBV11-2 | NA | TGTGCCAGCAGCTTCAGGCGGGAAAAACTGTTTTTT | CASSFRREKLFF
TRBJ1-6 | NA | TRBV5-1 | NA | TGCGCCAGCAGCCGGGAAGTTTTTCCAGGGGTAAATTCACCCCTCCACTTT | CASSREVFPGVNSPLHF
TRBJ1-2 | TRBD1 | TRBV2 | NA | TGTGCCAGCACGTGGACAGGGGGCGAGGAGGGCTACACCTTC | CASTWTGGEEGYTF
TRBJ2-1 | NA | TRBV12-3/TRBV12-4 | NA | TGTGCCAGCAGATCGCCTCAGGGAAATGAGCAGTTCTTC | CASRSPQGNEQFF
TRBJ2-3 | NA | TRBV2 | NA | TGTGCCAGCGCATCAGAACAGGGTTGGACAGATACGCAGTATTTT | CASASEQGWTDTQYF
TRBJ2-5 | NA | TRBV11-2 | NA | TGTGCCAGCCGCTCCGTCCGGGCGGGGACCCAGTACTTC | CASRSVRAGTQYF
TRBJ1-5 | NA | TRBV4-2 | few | TGTGCCAGCAGCCAAAAGACCGGGACACCTAATCAGCCCCAGCATTTT | CASSQKTGTPNQPQHF
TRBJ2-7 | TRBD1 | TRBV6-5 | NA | TGTGCCAGTAGGGACAGAGTTTACGAGCAGTACTTC | CASRDRVYEQYF
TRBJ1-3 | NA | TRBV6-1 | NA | TGTGCCAGCAGTGAAGCAGACCCCAGGGAATTTACGGGAAACACCATATATTTT | CASSEADPREFTGNTIYF
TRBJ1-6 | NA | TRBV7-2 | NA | TGTGCCAGCAGCTTGGGACCCTCGACGGTCTCACCCCTCCACTTT | CASSLGPSTVSPLHF
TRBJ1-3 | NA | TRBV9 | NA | TGTGCCAGCAGCAAGGTCACAGGGCTTGGAAACACCATATATTTT | CASSKVTGLGNTIYF
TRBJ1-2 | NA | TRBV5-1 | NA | TGCGCCAGCAGCTTGGCCCGGACGGACCTCTCCGGCTACACCTTC | CASSLARTDLSGYTF
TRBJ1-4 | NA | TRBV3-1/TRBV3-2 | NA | TGTGCCAGCAGCCAACAAGGGGGTAGGGGTGAAAAACTGTTTTTT | CASSQQGGRGEKLFF
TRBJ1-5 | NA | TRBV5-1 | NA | TGCGCCAGCAGCTTGGGCCCGGGGGGTAATCAGCCCCAGCATTTT | CASSLGPGGNQPQHF
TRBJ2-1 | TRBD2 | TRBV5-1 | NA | TGCGCCAGCAGCTTGGGGGCCGCTAGCGGGGGGGTTTACAATGAGCAGTTCTTC | CASSLGAASGGVYNEQFF